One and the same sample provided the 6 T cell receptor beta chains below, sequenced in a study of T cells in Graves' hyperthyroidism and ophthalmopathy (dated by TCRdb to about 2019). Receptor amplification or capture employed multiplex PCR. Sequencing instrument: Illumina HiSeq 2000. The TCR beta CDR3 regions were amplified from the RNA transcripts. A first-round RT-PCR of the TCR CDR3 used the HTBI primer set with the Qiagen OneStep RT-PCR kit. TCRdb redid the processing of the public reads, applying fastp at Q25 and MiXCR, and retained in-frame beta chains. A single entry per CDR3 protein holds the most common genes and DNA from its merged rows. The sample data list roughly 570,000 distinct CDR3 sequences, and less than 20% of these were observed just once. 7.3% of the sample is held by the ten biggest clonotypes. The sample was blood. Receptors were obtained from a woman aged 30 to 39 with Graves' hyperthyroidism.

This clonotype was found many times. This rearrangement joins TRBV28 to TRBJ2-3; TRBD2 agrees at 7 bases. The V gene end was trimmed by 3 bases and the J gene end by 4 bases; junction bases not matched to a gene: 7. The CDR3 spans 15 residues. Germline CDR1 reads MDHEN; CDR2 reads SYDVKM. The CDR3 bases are TGTGCCAGCAGTTTGGCGGGAGCGTTACCAGATACGCAGTATTTT. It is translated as CASSLAGALPDTQYF.

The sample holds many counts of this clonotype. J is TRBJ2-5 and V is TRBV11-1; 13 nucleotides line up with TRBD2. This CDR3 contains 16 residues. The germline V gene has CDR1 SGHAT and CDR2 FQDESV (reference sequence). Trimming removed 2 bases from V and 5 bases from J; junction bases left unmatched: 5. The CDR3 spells CASSLSGLAGRETQYF. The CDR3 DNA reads TGTGCCAGCAGCTTATCGGGACTAGCGGGACGGGAGACCCAGTACTTC.

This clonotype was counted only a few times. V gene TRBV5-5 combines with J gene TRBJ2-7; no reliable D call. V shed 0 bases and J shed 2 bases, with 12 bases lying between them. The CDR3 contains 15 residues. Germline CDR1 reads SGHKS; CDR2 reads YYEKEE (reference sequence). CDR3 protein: CASSLDSRPAYEQYF. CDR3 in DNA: TGTGCCAGCAGCTTGGATTCCCGGCCAGCCTACGAGCAGTACTTC.

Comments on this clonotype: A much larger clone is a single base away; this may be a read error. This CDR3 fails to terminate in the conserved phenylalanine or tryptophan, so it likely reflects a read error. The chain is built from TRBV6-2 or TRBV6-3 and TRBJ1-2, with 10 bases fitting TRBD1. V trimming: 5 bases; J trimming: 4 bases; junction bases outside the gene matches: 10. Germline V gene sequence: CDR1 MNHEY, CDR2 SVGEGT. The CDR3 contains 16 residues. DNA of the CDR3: TGTGCCAGCAGTCGACAGGGGGCTGCACCCCCCTATGGCTACACCCTC. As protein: CASSRQGAAPPYGYTL.

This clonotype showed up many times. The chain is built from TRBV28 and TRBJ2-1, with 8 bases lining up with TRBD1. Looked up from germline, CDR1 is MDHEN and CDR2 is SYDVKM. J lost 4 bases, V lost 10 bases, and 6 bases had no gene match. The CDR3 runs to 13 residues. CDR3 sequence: CATRQGRYNEQFF. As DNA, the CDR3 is TGTGCCACGCGACAGGGGAGGTACAATGAGCAGTTCTTC.

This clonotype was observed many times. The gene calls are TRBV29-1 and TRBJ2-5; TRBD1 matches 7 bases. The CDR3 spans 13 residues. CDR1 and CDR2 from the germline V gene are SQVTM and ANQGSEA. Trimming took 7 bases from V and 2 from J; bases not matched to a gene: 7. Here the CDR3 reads CSARDSTQETQYF. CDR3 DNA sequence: TGCAGCGCCCGGGACAGTACACAAGAGACCCAGTACTTC.